The next 3 T cell receptor beta chains were all read from a single sample in a study of human T cells and chemical hapten exposure. TCRdb itself ran the 5' RACE reads through MiXCR, one entry per CDR3 protein. Among about 140,000 distinct CDR3 sequences listed, approximately 4% were seen once. Unseparated into fractions, whole blood served as the source from which total RNA was extracted. Receptors were obtained from a female donor in good health.

Ten or more counts support this clonotype. The chain uses TRBV5-1 and TRBJ1-1; 8 positions agree with TRBD1. Germline V CDR1 and CDR2: SGHRS, YFSETQ. V shed 1 base, J shed 1 base, and the junction held 6 bases outside the gene matches. CDR3 length equals 16 residues. DNA of the CDR3: TGCGCCAGCAGCTTGTCGACAGGGGCGGCGAACACTGAAGCTTTCTTT. It specifies CASSLSTGAANTEAFF. The variable domain in full, with the rest retrieved from reference TRBV5-1 and TRBJ1-1, is KAGVTQTPRYLIKTRGQQVTLSCSPISGHRSVSWYQQTPGQGLQFLFEYFSETQRNKGNFPGRFSGRQFSNSRSEMNVSTLELGDSALYLCASSLSTGAANTEAFFGQGTRLTVV.

This sequence joins TRBV7-9 and TRBJ1-2, with D perhaps matching TRBD1 (5 bases). Germline loops: CDR1 SEHNR, CDR2 FQNEAQ (reference sequence). This CDR3 contains 19 residues. V lost 0 bases and J lost 2, with 22 bases in between. CDR3 sequence reads: CASSLAWSGASSLNYGYTF. The CDR3 DNA reads TGTGCCAGCAGCTTAGCTTGGTCCGGGGCCAGTAGCCTCAACTATGGCTACACCTTC.

This clonotype has at least ten counts. The chain couples TRBV7-2 to TRBJ2-5; D is unresolved. The V gene lost 10 bases and the J gene lost 1 base, with 16 bases spanning the gap. The CDR3 spans 14 residues. Germline V lookup: CDR1 SGHTA, CDR2 FQGNSA. The CDR3 nucleotides read TGTGCCACCGCCTTGGCTCTAATCCAAGAGACCCAGTACTTC. Its translation: CATALALIQETQYF. The whole variable domain, filled in from reference TRBV7-2 and TRBJ2-5, reads GAGVSQSPSNKVTEKGKDVELRCDPISGHTALYWYRQSLGQGLEFLIYFQGNSAPDKSGLPSDRFSAERTGGSVSTLTIQRTQQEDSAVYLCATALALIQETQYFGPGTRLLVL.